This T cell receptor beta chain was captured in a study of resident and recirculating memory T cells in vitiligo. Study at large: The samples were homogenized without cell sorting before genomic DNA extraction. Study-wide findings and caveats: Clonality differed among vitiligo lesions, with no unique dominant clone.

Unmatched junction bases numbered 5, after V lost 1 base and J lost 0 bases. CDR1 is LGHNA, CDR2 YSLEER, per germline. The CDR3 runs 18 residues. The repertoire was sequenced with immunoSEQ multiplex PCR; TCRdb's copy has only in-frame clones and lacks some. The data hold around 76,000 clones, with approximately 91% observed a single time. Anyone treated within the previous three months was excluded. On this clone itself: Its target is unknown.

Material: blood. The TCR originated in a male donor with vitiligo. The J gene is TRBJ2-6, the V gene TRBV4-3, with TRBD1 matching over 8 bases. Here the CDR3 DNA reads TGCGCCAGCAGCCAAGCCGGACAGGGACTCTCTGGGGCCAACGTCCTGACTTTC. Translated: CASSQAGQGLSGANVLTF.